This T cell receptor beta chain was found in a study of cytomegalovirus exposure and HLA in healthy donors. Broader study findings: Later analysis identified 17,000 or so TCR beta sequences associated with HLA alleles, using a false discovery rate threshold of 0.05. An analysis done earlier found most TCR beta V segments productive about 90% or about 30% of the time.

Although they were nominally healthy when sampled, donors likely had unrecorded immune exposures. This clone was observed a single time. Its antigen is unidentified. Trimming pared 3 bases from V and 10 bases from J, leaving 18 bases between. Germline loops: CDR1 MDHEN, CDR2 SYDVKM. There are 15 residues in the CDR3. The PCR used 60 Vbeta and 13 Jbeta primers. Sequenced by immunoSEQ multiplex PCR; TCRdb stores in-frame clones only, minus some. The table records roughly 100,000 clones, around 82% of them present only once. Sequences were obtained from PBMCs. The origin of this receptor is a man aged 45 to 65 in good health and CMV-seronegative. J is TRBJ1-4 and V is TRBV28, with D unclear. Here the CDR3 DNA reads TGTGCCAGCAGTTTCGAACGGAGGGCCCTTTTAAAACTGTTTTTT. The encoded protein is CASSFERRALLKLFF. Full variable domain (outside the CDR3, taken from reference TRBV28 and TRBJ1-4): DVKVTQSSRYLVKRTGEKVFLECVQDMDHENMFWYRQDPGLGLRLIYFSYDVKMKEKGDIPEGYSVSREKKERFSLILESASTNQTSMYLCASSFERRALLKLFFGSGTQLSVL.